This TCR beta chain derives from a study of T cell clonotyping in hematopoietic cell transplantation (dated by TCRdb to the early 2020s). For the study in its entirety: The study collected over a hundred blood samples from approximately 40 consecutive transplant recipients and their related donors. Patient recruitment ran from 2015 to early 2017, and follow-up continued until September 2020 or death. Findings and caveats that apply to the study as a whole: Broader TCR repertoire diversity after transplant was predicted by Inverse Simpson Index values from donors and from recipients before transplant. Overlap with donor repertoires was found for only a small fraction of recipient repertoires, with over 97% found to appear de novo at the given depth. The sample size was limited and the cells went unsorted, which meant the CD4 and CD8 repertoire contributions could not be told apart. After transplant, TCR diversity in recipients dropped, and pathologically expanded clonotypes increased progressively from day 30 to day 180.

Reading the label with the study, this specimen's time point is: 180 days after allo-HCT. Blood samples were obtained from recipients approximately 28 days before transplant and at days 30, 100 and 180 after transplant. Nuclei Lysis Solution was used to extract genomic DNA from fresh or cryopreserved unfractionated peripheral blood mononuclear cells. About this clone: Its binding antigen is unknown. No qualities accompany the bases; no much larger clone lies one base away. In the same sample, other DNA sequences code for this CDR3.

Trimming takes 5 bases from V and 8 bases from J, and the germline ends sit 9 bases apart. CDR3 length: 11 amino acids, cysteine to phenylalanine. The kept DNA is CDR3 alone, 33 bases in frame from the first base. According to the germline V gene (reference sequence), CDR1 reads DFQATT and CDR2 reads SNEGSKA. TCR beta CDR3 regions were amplified from genomic DNA with the immunoSEQ assay, a bias-controlled multiplex PCR using V- and J-specific primers. A proprietary barcode and Illumina adapter sequences were added to the CDR3 amplicons in a second PCR step. CDR3 libraries were sequenced on an Illumina MiSeq instrument. The authors' pipeline ran thus. Export and quality control were performed with immunoSEQ Analyzer 3.0, and downstream analyses were performed with R Bioconductor and Immunarch. Only productive rearrangements in the normalized downsampled data set went into calculating the repertoire metrics. Clonotypes larger than 5 templates in the normalized cohort were defined as pathologically expanded. The Inverse Simpson Index served as the measure of repertoire diversity. The non-normalized data set was used for CMV-specificity analyses so that all clonotypes could be captured. TCRdb's version of the immuneACCESS table is confined to in-frame rearrangements and falls short of the full clone set. An unresolved V gene accounts for under half of the shortfall where checked; the remainder is of unknown origin. D and trimming were read from the DNA, whereas the V and J calls and clone size are those reported in that table. The sample table lists 9,000 or so clones, 85% of them with a count of one. The ten largest clones represent more than 30% of the sample.

This receptor was taken from a female patient younger than 45 who had an allogeneic stem cell transplant, so the T cells may come from the graft donor. Some clones in this sample may be carry-over from other donors' samples. This specimen consisted of PBMCs, obtained 180 days after allogeneic stem cell transplant. The rearrangement combines TRBV20-1 with TRBJ1-4, and TRBD1 may be the D gene, going by 5 matching bases. In nucleotides, the sequence is TGCAGTGCTCGGGGGGAGGAAAAACTGTTTTTT. This yields the protein CSARGEEKLFF.